Listed below are T cell receptor beta chains from one sample, sequenced in a study of early T cells in non-severe SARS-CoV-2 infection. TCRdb independently ran MiXCR on the 5' RACE reads; one entry per CDR3 protein. The sample has around 52,000 distinct CDR3 sequences; 6.2% are singletons. Sequencing was done on a sample of whole blood. These receptors all come from an adult who was a healthcare worker with PCR-confirmed SARS-CoV-2 infection or an uninfected control (not recorded which). CDR3s include the opening cysteine and the closing phenylalanine or tryptophan. A D gene is named only where the DNA matches it firmly. The size of a clone is reported for some rows only, either as once, few or many, or as a class for expanded clones.

D gene	V gene	J gene	clone size	CDR3 protein	CDR3 DNA
-	TRBV5-1	TRBJ2-3	-	CASFSSDSGGAEGFWDTQYF	TGCGCCAGCTTCTCCTCCGACTCGGGGGGCGCTGAGGGGTTCTGGGATACGCAGTATTTT
-	TRBV12-3/TRBV12-4	TRBJ2-4	few	CASSGAKNIQYF	TGTGCCAGCTCCGGAGCCAAAAACATTCAGTACTTC
-	TRBV11-2	TRBJ2-7	many	CASSLSPLEARLLYEQYF	TGTGCCAGCAGCTTATCCCCTCTGGAGGCGAGACTGCTCTACGAGCAGTACTTC
-	TRBV10-3	TRBJ1-5	many	CAISEGWSANQPQHF	TGTGCCATCAGTGAGGGATGGTCAGCAAATCAGCCCCAGCATTTT
TRBD1	TRBV19	TRBJ2-3	many	CASSIGQGLPSPDTQYF	TGTGCCAGTAGTATCGGACAGGGGCTCCCTAGTCCAGATACGCAGTATTTT
TRBD2	TRBV20-1	TRBJ2-1	-	CSARSSGGAYEFF	TGCAGTGCTAGATCTAGCGGGGGGGCTTATGAGTTCTTC
TRBD1	TRBV20-1	TRBJ1-1	many	CSAIFPGTGLWVNTEAFF	TGCAGTGCCATCTTTCCCGGGACAGGGTTATGGGTGAACACTGAAGCTTTCTTT
-	TRBV6-5	TRBJ2-3	-	CASSYDAVSTDTQYF	TGTGCCAGCAGTTACGACGCCGTTAGCACAGATACGCAGTATTTT
TRBD2	TRBV7-9	TRBJ2-1	-	CASSSWTSGAYNEQFF	TGTGCCAGCAGCTCCTGGACTAGCGGGGCCTACAATGAGCAGTTCTTC
TRBD1	TRBV9	TRBJ2-7	many	CASSVGTGAYEQYF	TGTGCCAGCAGCGTAGGGACAGGGGCCTACGAGCAGTACTTC
-	TRBV28	TRBJ2-7	few	CASSAGTYEQYF	TGTGCCAGCAGCGCAGGGACCTACGAGCAGTACTTC
-	TRBV7-3	TRBJ1-1	many	CASSRSMNTEAFF	TGTGCCAGCAGCCGTAGTATGAACACTGAAGCTTTCTTT
TRBD1	TRBV29-1	TRBJ2-2	-	CSARRTGGRNGELFF	TGCAGCGCCCGTCGGACAGGGGGGCGTAACGGGGAGCTGTTTTTT
-	TRBV11-2	TRBJ2-5	few	CASSLSQGAETQYF	TGTGCCAGCAGCTTATCGCAGGGAGCGGAGACCCAGTACTTC
TRBD1	TRBV30	TRBJ2-3	-	CASEQGAGADTQYF	TGTGCCTCCGAACAGGGGGCTGGCGCAGATACGCAGTATTTT
-	TRBV15	TRBJ1-1	many	CATSRDLRQGGTEAFF	TGTGCCACCAGCAGAGATCTGAGGCAAGGCGGGACTGAAGCTTTCTTT
-	TRBV4-3	TRBJ2-3	many	CASSPRDRGGTDTQYF	TGCGCCAGCAGCCCCAGGGACCGCGGGGGCACAGATACGCAGTATTTT
-	TRBV18	TRBJ1-1	many	CASSPPTGGTTEAFF	TGTGCCAGCTCACCACCGACAGGAGGAACCACTGAAGCTTTCTTT
-	TRBV14	TRBJ2-2	-	CASSHLNTGELFF	TGTGCCAGCAGCCACCTGAACACCGGGGAGCTGTTTTTT
-	TRBV7-8	TRBJ1-4	-	CASSLQTDTNEKLFF	TGTGCCAGCAGCTTACAGACCGATACTAATGAAAAACTGTTTTTT
-	TRBV5-4	TRBJ1-2	many	CASSVGRMDGYTF	TGTGCCAGCAGCGTGGGACGGATGGATGGCTACACCTTC
-	TRBV4-3	TRBJ2-3	-	CASSQEHAASGDTQYF	TGCGCCAGCAGCCAGGAACACGCTGCCAGTGGAGATACGCAGTATTTT
TRBD1	TRBV19	TRBJ2-3	many	CASSIGQGPDTQYF	TGTGCCAGTAGTATAGGACAGGGACCAGATACGCAGTATTTT
-	TRBV30	TRBJ2-5	many	CAWSVMGETQYF	TGTGCCTGGAGTGTAATGGGAGAGACCCAGTACTTC
-	TRBV12-3/TRBV12-4	TRBJ1-2	many	CASSPWEANNYGYTF	TGTGCCAGCAGTCCCTGGGAGGCGAATAACTATGGCTACACCTTC
TRBD2	TRBV12-3/TRBV12-4	TRBJ2-3	-	CASSLRGGPFDTQYF	TGTGCCAGCAGTTTACGGGGGGGCCCGTTCGATACGCAGTATTTT
-	TRBV3-2	TRBJ2-7	many	CASSPIRGRTGYEQYF	TGTGCCAGCAGCCCTATACGCGGCAGGACGGGCTACGAGCAGTACTTC
TRBD1	TRBV29-1	TRBJ2-7	few	CSVVETGEHEQYF	TGCAGCGTTGTAGAGACAGGGGAGCACGAGCAGTACTTC
TRBD1	TRBV29-1	TRBJ2-7	few	CSASGTGGNEQYF	TGCAGCGCTTCCGGGACAGGGGGCAACGAGCAGTACTTC
-	TRBV6-6	TRBJ1-3	-	CASTPGHVGNTIYF	TGTGCCAGCACCCCGGGACACGTCGGAAACACCATATATTTT
TRBD1	TRBV29-1	TRBJ2-3	few	CSISGTGASTDTQYF	TGCAGCATTTCCGGGACAGGGGCTAGCACAGATACGCAGTATTTT
TRBD1	TRBV15	TRBJ2-7	-	CATSRDRGHEQYF	TGTGCCACCAGCAGAGACAGGGGGCACGAGCAGTACTTC
-	TRBV7-2	TRBJ1-1	-	CASSGQINTEAFF	TGTGCCAGCTCCGGACAGATCAACACTGAAGCTTTCTTT
TRBD2	TRBV6-4	TRBJ2-7	few	CARGGATCLWEQYF	TGTGCCAGGGGAGGGGCCACCTGTCTGTGGGAGCAGTACTTC
-	TRBV4-1	TRBJ1-6	-	CASSQDPNFSSYNSPLHF	TGCGCCAGCAGCCAAGATCCCAATTTTAGCTCCTATAATTCACCCCTCCACTTT
TRBD1	TRBV12-5	TRBJ2-2	few	CASSQGAGTGELFF	TGTGCTAGTTCGCAGGGGGCTGGGACCGGGGAGCTGTTTTTT
-	TRBV19	TRBJ2-2	-	CASTPPAGELFF	TGTGCCAGTACTCCACCTGCCGGGGAGCTGTTTTTT
-	TRBV4-3	TRBJ1-6	few	CASSQDRGYNSPLHF	TGCGCCAGCAGCCAAGATAGGGGGTATAATTCACCCCTCCACTTT
-	TRBV4-2	TRBJ2-1	many	CASSLEVRALGEQFF	TGTGCCAGCAGCCTGGAGGTGAGGGCCCTCGGTGAGCAGTTCTTC
-	TRBV12-3/TRBV12-4	TRBJ1-3	many	CASRGTAGNTIYF	TGTGCCAGCAGGGGGACCGCTGGAAACACCATATATTTT
TRBD1	TRBV20-1	TRBJ2-7	many	CSSHTGQHLSYEQYF	TGCAGTTCACACACGGGACAGCACCTCTCTTACGAGCAGTACTTC
TRBD1	TRBV13	TRBJ2-1	many	CASSSPSGTGDEQFF	TGTGCCAGCAGCTCTCCAAGTGGGACAGGGGATGAGCAGTTCTTC
TRBD2	TRBV7-6	TRBJ2-1	many	CASSLLGTSWYNEQFF	TGTGCCAGCAGCTTATTGGGGACTAGCTGGTACAATGAGCAGTTCTTC
-	TRBV7-2	TRBJ2-7	many	CASSWGYSSSYEQYF	TGTGCCAGCAGTTGGGGTTACTCGAGCTCCTACGAGCAGTACTTC
TRBD2	TRBV20-1	TRBJ2-3	-	CSANGGGAPGTQYF	TGCAGTGCTAACGGCGGGGGGGCCCCTGGTACGCAGTATTTT
-	TRBV7-2	TRBJ2-5	few	CASSFKGEKTQYF	TGTGCCAGCAGCTTTAAGGGGGAAAAGACCCAGTACTTC
-	TRBV7-2	TRBJ2-6	-	CASSSRIGANVLTF	TGTGCCAGCAGCTCTCGAATTGGGGCCAACGTCCTGACTTTC
TRBD1	TRBV11-2	TRBJ2-7	few	CASSLSGGIYEQYF	TGTGCCAGCAGCTTGTCAGGGGGCATATACGAGCAGTACTTC
-	TRBV18	TRBJ2-5	many	CASSPPAGYETQYF	TGTGCCAGCTCACCACCGGCAGGGTACGAGACCCAGTACTTC
-	TRBV7-8	TRBJ2-5	-	CASSLIVGHWTGETQYF	TGTGCCAGCAGCTTAATCGTCGGACACTGGACGGGAGAGACCCAGTACTTC
-	TRBV7-9	TRBJ1-1	few	CASTPRRDYTEAFF	TGTGCCAGCACCCCGCGGAGGGACTACACTGAAGCTTTCTTT
-	TRBV7-2	TRBJ2-1	few	CASSLRGAGRYNEQFF	TGTGCCAGCAGCTTAAGGGGGGCGGGACGGTACAATGAGCAGTTCTTC